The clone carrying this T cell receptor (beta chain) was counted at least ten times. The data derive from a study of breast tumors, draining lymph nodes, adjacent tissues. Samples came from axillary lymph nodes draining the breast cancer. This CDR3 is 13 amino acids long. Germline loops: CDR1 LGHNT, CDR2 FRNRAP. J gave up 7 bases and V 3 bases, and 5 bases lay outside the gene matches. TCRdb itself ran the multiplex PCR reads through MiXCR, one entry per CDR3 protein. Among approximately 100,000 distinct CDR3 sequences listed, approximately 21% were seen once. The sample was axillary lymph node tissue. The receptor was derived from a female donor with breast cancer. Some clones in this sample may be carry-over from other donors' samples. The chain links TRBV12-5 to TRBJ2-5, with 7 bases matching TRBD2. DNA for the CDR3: TGTGCTAGTGGTTTAACTAGCGTCGGGACCCAGTACTTC. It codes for CASGLTSVGTQYF.